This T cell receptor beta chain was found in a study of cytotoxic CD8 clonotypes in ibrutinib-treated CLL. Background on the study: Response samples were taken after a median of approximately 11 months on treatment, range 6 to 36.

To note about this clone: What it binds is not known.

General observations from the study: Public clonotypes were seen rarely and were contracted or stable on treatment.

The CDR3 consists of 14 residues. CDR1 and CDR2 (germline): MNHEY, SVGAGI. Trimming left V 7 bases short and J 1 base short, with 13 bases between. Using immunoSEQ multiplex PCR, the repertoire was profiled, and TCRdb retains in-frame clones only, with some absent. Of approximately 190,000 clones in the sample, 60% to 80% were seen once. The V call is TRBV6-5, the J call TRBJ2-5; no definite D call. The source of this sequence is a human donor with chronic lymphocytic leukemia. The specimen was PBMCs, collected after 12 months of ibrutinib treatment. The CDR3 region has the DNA TGTGCCAGCACCACCCTAGGACCCCAAGAGACCCAGTACTTC. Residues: CASTTLGPQETQYF.